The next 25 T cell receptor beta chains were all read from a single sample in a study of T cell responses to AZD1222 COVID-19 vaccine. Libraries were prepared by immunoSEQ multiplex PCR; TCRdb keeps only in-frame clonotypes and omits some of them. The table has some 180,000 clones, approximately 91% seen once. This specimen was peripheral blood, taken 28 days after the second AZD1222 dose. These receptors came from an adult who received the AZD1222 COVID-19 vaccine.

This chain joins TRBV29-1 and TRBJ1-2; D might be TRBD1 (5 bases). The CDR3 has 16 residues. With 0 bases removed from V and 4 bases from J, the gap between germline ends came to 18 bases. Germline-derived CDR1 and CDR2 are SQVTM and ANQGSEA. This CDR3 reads CSVEDARWGAGYGYTF. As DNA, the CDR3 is TGCAGCGTTGAAGATGCCAGGTGGGGCGCGGGCTATGGCTACACCTTC.

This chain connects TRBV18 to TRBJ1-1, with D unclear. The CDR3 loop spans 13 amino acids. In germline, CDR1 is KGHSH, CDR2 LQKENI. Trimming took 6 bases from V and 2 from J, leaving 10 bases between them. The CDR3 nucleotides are TGTGCCAGCTCCAATGGGAGAAACACTGAAGCTTTCTTT. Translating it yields CASSNGRNTEAFF.

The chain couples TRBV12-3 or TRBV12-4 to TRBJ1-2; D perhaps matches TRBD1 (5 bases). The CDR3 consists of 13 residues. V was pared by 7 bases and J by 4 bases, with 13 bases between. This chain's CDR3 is CASKVGQAYGYTF. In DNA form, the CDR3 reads TGTGCCAGCAAAGTGGGGCAGGCCTATGGCTACACCTTC.

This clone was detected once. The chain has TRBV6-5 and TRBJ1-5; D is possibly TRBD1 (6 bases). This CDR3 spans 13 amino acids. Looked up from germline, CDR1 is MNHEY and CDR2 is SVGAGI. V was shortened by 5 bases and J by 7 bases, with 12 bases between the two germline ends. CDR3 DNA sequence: TGTGCCAGCAGTAGTACAGGGACGCAGCCCCAGCATTTT. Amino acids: CASSSTGTQPQHF.

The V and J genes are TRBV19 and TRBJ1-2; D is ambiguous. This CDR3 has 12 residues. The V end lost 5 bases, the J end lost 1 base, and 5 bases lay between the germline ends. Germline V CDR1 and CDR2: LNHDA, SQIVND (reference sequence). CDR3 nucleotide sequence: TGTGCCAGTAGTGAACATAACTATGGCTACACCTTC. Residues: CASSEHNYGYTF.

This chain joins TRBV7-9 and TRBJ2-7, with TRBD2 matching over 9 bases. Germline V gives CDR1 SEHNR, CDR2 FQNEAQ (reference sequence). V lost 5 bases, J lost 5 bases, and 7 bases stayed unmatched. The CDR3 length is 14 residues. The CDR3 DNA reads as TGTGCCAGCAGCCTAGGACTAGCGTTAAACGAGCAGTACTTC. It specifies CASSLGLALNEQYF.

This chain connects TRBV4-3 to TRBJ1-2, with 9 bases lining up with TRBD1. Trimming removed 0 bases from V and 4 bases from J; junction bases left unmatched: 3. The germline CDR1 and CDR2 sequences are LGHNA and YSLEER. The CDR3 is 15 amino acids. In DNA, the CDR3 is TGCGCCAGCAGCCAAGATGGGACAGGGTCCTATGGCTACACCTTC. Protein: CASSQDGTGSYGYTF.

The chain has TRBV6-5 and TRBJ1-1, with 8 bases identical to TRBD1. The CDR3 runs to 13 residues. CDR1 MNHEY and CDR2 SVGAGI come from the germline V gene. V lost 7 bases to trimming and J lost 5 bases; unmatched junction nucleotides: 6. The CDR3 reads CASTLDRVTEAFF. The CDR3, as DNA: TGTGCCAGCACCCTGGACAGGGTGACTGAAGCTTTCTTT.

CDR3 nucleotides: TGTGCCAGCAGTTACCTAGGGAAGAACACTGAAGCTTTCTTT. This gives the protein CASSYLGKNTEAFF. This chain connects TRBV6-2 or TRBV6-3 to TRBJ1-1; D gene unclear. CDR3 length: 14 amino acids. Germline V gene data show CDR1 as MNHEY and CDR2 as SVGEGT. V lost 2 bases to trimming and J lost 1 base, with 8 bases between them.

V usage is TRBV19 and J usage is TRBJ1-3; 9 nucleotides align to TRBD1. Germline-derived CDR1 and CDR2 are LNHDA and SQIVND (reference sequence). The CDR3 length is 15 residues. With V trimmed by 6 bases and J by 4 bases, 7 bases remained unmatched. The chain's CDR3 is CASRDPGQGGNTIYF. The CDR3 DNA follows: TGTGCCAGTAGGGACCCGGGACAGGGAGGAAACACCATATATTTT.

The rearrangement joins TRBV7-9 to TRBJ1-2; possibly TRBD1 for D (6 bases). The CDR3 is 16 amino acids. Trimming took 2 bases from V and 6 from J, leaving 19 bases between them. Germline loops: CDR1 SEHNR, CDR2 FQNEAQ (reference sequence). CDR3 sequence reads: CASSLPGDEGINGYTF. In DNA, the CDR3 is TGTGCCAGCAGCTTACCAGGGGACGAAGGAATAAATGGCTACACCTTC.

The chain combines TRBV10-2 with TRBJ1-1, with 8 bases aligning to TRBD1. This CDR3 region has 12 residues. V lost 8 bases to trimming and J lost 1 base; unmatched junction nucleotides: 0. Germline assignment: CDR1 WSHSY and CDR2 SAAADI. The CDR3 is CASGTGNTEAFF. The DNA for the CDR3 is TGCGCCAGCGGGACAGGGAACACTGAAGCTTTCTTT.

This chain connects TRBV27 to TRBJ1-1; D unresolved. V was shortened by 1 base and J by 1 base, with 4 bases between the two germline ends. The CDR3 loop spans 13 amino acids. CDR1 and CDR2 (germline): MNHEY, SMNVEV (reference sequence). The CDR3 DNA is TGTGCCAGCAGTTTATTCGGGAACACTGAAGCTTTCTTT. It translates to CASSLFGNTEAFF.

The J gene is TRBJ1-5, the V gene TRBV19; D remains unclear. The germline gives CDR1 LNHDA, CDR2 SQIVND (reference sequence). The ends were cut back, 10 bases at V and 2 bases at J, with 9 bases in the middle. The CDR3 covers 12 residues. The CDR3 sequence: CATTAGNQPQHF. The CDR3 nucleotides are TGTGCCACCACGGCGGGCAATCAGCCCCAGCATTTT.

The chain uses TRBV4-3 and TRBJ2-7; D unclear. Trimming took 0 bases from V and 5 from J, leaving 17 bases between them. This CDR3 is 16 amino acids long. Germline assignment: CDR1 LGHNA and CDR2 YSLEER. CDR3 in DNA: TGCGCCAGCAGCCAAGACCTCTCCATTGGAAGCGACGAGCAGTACTTC. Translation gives CASSQDLSIGSDEQYF.

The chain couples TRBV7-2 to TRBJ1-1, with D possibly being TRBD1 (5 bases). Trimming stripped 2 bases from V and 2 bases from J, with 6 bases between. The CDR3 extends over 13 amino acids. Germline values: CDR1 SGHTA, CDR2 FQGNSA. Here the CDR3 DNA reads TGTGCCAGCAGCTTACAGGGTAACACTGAAGCTTTCTTT. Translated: CASSLQGNTEAFF.

CDR3 bases: TGCAGCGTTACCCCCCGGACAGGGGTTGACTACACCTTC. The encoded protein is CSVTPRTGVDYTF. This chain uses TRBV29-1 with TRBJ1-2, with TRBD1 matching 9 bases. Per germline, CDR1 SQVTM and CDR2 ANQGSEA. J was trimmed by 10 bases and V by 5 bases; bases with no gene match: 11. The CDR3 contains 13 residues.

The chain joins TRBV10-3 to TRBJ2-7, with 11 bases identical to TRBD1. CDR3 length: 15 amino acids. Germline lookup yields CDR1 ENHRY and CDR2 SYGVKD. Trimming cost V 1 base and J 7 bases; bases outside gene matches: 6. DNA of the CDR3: TGTGCCATCAGTGAGTTGGACAGGGGGCCGGGGGAGCAGTACTTC. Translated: CAISELDRGPGEQYF.

The CDR3 region is CASSQRGLGTGGYEQYF. CDR3 nucleotides: TGTGCCAGCAGTCAGAGAGGCCTCGGGACAGGGGGCTACGAGCAGTACTTC. This chain links TRBV6-6 with TRBJ2-7; the match to TRBD1 covers 11 bases. Germline loops: CDR1 MNHNY, CDR2 SVGAGI (reference sequence). J lost 3 bases, V lost 5 bases, and 12 bases had no gene match. The CDR3 covers 17 residues.

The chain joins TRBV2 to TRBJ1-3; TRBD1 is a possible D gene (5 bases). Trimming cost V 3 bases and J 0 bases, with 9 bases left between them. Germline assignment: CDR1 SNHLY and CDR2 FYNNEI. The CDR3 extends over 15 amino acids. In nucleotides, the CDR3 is TGTGCCAGCAGTGACTGGGGGGGCTCTGGAAACACCATATATTTT. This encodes CASSDWGGSGNTIYF. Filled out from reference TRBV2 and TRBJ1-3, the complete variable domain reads EPEVTQTPSHQVTQMGQEVILRCVPISNHLYFYWYRQILGQKVEFLVSFYNNEISEKSEIFDDQFSVERPDGSNFTLKIRSTKLEDSAMYFCASSDWGGSGNTIYFGEGSWLTVV.

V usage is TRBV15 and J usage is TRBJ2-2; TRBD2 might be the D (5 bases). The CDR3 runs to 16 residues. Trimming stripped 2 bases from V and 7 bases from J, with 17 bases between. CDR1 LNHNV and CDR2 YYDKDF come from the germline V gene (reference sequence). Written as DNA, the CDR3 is TGTGCCACCAGCAGACACGACGGTGGGAGTAGCGGGGAGCTGTTTTTT. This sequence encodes CATSRHDGGSSGELFF.

The CDR3: CASSRTGLNQPQHF. In nucleotides, the CDR3 is TGTGCCAGCAGCCGGACAGGTTTGAATCAGCCCCAGCATTTT. The chain is built from TRBV6-5 and TRBJ1-5; 7 nucleotides align to TRBD1. CDR1 MNHEY and CDR2 SVGAGI come from the germline V gene. This CDR3 spans 14 amino acids. Trimming at V came to 6 bases and at J to 4 bases, leaving 6 bases not matched to a gene.

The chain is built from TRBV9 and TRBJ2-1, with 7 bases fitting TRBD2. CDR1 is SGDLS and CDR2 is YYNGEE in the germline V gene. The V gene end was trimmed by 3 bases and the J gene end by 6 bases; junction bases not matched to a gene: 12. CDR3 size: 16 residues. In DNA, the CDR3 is TGTGCCAGCAGCGAGAGGAGAGTAGCGGGCCGCAATGAGCAGTTCTTC. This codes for CASSERRVAGRNEQFF.

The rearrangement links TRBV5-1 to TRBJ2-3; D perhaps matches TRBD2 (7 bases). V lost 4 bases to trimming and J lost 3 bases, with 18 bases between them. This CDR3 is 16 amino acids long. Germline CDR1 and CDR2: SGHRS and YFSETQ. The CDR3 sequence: CASSPRTDGGTDTQYF. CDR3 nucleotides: TGCGCCAGCAGCCCCAGGACAGACGGGGGGACAGATACGCAGTATTTT.

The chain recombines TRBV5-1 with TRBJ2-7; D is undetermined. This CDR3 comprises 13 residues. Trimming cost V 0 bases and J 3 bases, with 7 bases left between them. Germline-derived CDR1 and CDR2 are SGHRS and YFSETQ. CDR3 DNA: TGCGCCAGCAGCTTGGATTTCAGCTACGAGCAGTACTTC. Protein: CASSLDFSYEQYF.